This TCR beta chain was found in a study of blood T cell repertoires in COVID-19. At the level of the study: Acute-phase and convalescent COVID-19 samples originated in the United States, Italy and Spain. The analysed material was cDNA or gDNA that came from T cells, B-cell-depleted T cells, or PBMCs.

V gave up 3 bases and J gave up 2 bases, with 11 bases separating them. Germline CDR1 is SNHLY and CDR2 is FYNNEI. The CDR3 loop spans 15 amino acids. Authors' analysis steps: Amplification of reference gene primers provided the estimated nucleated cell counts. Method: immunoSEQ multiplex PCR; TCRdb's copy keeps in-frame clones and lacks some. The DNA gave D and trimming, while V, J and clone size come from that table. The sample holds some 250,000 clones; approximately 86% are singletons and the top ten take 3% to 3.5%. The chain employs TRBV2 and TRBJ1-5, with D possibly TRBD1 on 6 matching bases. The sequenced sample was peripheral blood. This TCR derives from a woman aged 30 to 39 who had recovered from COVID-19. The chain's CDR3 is CASSDWDNGNQPQHF. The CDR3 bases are TGTGCCAGCAGTGATTGGGACAATGGCAATCAGCCCCAGCATTTT. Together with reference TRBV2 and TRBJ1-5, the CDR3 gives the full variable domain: EPEVTQTPSHQVTQMGQEVILRCVPISNHLYFYWYRQILGQKVEFLVSFYNNEISEKSEIFDDQFSVERPDGSNFTLKIRSTKLEDSAMYFCASSDWDNGNQPQHFGDGTRLSIL.